This T cell receptor beta chain derives from a study of control samples from healthy donors and cancer patients. Only in-frame clones appear in the TCRdb table, and some are missing; sequencing was by immunoSEQ multiplex PCR. The sample lists 120,000 to 150,000 clones; under 95% were seen once. V lost 6 bases, J lost 3 bases, and 11 bases lay in between. The CDR3 length is 13 residues. The germline CDR1 and CDR2 sequences are WSHSY and SAAADI. Sequencing input: blood. This clonotype was obtained from a man aged 35 to 55 in good health. This sequence joins TRBV10-2 and TRBJ1-2; D might be TRBD1 (6 bases). The CDR3 DNA follows: TGCGCCAGCAGAGACTACAGGGACTATGGCTACACCTTC. Its translation: CASRDYRDYGYTF.